This T cell receptor beta chain was identified during a study of blood T cell repertoires in COVID-19. The V end lost 6 bases, the J end lost 6 bases, and 27 bases lay between the germline ends. The CDR3 totals 17 residues. Germline CDR1 and CDR2: ENHRY and SYGVKD. Source study methods: Nucleated cell counts were estimated from reference gene primer amplification. TCRdb's copy holds only in-frame clones and misses some; the assay was immunoSEQ multiplex PCR. V and J calls and clone size are copied from that table; D and trimming were computed from the DNA. The table shows approximately 97,000 clones, with 70% to 85% occurring only once.

This chain connects TRBV10-3 to TRBJ2-7, with D possibly TRBD2 on 7 matching bases. The receptor was isolated from a human donor in a cohort sampled during active COVID-19. Sequencing input: peripheral blood. CDR3 amino acids: CAIRRHREGVDWSEQYF. In nucleotides, the CDR3 is TGTGCCATCAGGAGGCATAGGGAGGGGGTAGATTGGTCCGAGCAGTACTTC.